This TCR beta chain was recovered during a study of blood T cell repertoires in COVID-19. Overall study context: Samples of COVID-19 (acute and convalescent) were obtained from the United States, Italy and Spain. The cDNA or gDNA used as material had been derived from T cells, B-cell-depleted T cells, or PBMCs.

The CDR3 length is 16 residues. The junction had 15 bases not matched to a gene; V was cut back by 4 bases and J by 8 bases. Germline CDR1 reads SGHRS; CDR2 reads YFSETQ. The assay was immunoSEQ multiplex PCR, and TCRdb's table has in-frame clones only and misses some. The sample includes about 95,000 clones, roughly 81% of them seen just once. The chain recombines TRBV5-1 with TRBJ2-1; TRBD1 agrees at 7 bases. The sequence was obtained from an elderly man with COVID-19, enrolled during active disease. Material for sequencing was peripheral blood. The CDR3 sequence: CASSQIRGSGVDEQFF. The CDR3 nucleotides are TGCGCCAGCAGCCAGATCAGGGGGTCCGGAGTCGATGAGCAGTTCTTC. Complete variable domain (other parts from reference TRBV5-1 and TRBJ2-1): KAGVTQTPRYLIKTRGQQVTLSCSPISGHRSVSWYQQTPGQGLQFLFEYFSETQRNKGNFPGRFSGRQFSNSRSEMNVSTLELGDSALYLCASSQIRGSGVDEQFFGPGTRLTVL.